Listed here is a single T cell receptor beta chain. The data belong to a study of blood T cell repertoires in COVID-19. Study-wide background: From T cells, B-cell-depleted T cells, or PBMCs came the material, which was cDNA or gDNA.

Trimming cost V 7 bases and J 3 bases, with 21 bases left between them. The CDR3 is 16 residues long. Germline-derived CDR1 and CDR2 are SGHDT and YYEEEE. Profiling relied on immunoSEQ multiplex PCR, and the TCRdb table lists in-frame clones only, not all of them. The data hold around 250,000 clones, with 85% to 90% observed a single time. Donors in Cohort 3 who had recovered were those with two negative PCRs, healthcare professional clearance, or resolution of their symptoms. The sequencing sample was made of PBMCs or T cells enriched from blood (not recorded which). This receptor was taken from a man between 18 and 35 years old who had recovered from COVID-19. The rearrangement links TRBV5-6 to TRBJ2-3; perhaps TRBD1 as D (5 bases). CDR3 residues: CASHPIVQGTTDTQYF. Written as DNA, the CDR3 is TGTGCCAGCCACCCGATCGTGCAGGGAACGACAGATACGCAGTATTTT. Variable domain in full (rest from reference TRBV5-6 and TRBJ2-3): DAGVTQSPTHLIKTRGQQVTLRCSPKSGHDTVSWYQQALGQGPQFIFQYYEEEERQRGNFPDRFSGHQFPNYSSELNVNALLLGDSALYLCASHPIVQGTTDTQYFGPGTRLTVL.